The 32 T cell receptor beta chains presented below share a single source sample, sequenced in a study of CD8+CD57+ T cells in acquired aplastic anemia. Using genomic DNA as the template, TCR beta VDJ and CDR3 profiling was carried out. A single record per CDR3 protein comes from TCRdb applying MiXCR to the reads. The data contain over 40,000 distinct CDR3 sequences, 55% to 75% of them singletons. Material for sequencing was sorted CD4+, CD8+, or CD8+CD57+ T cells (not recorded which) from PBMCs. The receptors originated from a human donor in good health, serving as a control.

The rearrangement uses TRBV10-3 and TRBJ1-2; no reliable D call. CDR1 and CDR2 (germline): ENHRY, SYGVKD. V gave up 8 bases and J gave up 0 bases, with 10 bases separating them. The CDR3 has 13 residues. The CDR3 reads CAIQEAPNYGYTF. The DNA for the CDR3 is TGTGCCATCCAGGAAGCCCCTAACTATGGCTACACCTTC.

V usage is TRBV24-1 and J usage is TRBJ1-1, with D maybe TRBD1 (5 bases). Trimming pared 9 bases from V and 3 bases from J, leaving 13 bases between. Germline V gives CDR1 KGHDR, CDR2 SFDVKD. The CDR3 covers 13 residues. CDR3 protein: CATGSGRDTEAFF. The CDR3 DNA is TGTGCCACCGGTTCAGGGCGGGACACTGAAGCTTTCTTT.

V gene TRBV29-1 combines with J gene TRBJ1-2; D is unclear. V lost 1 base and J 5 bases, leaving 17 bases between the germline ends. The CDR3 contains 15 residues. Germline CDR1 is SQVTM and CDR2 is ANQGSEA. This chain's CDR3 is CSVEGYETGQYGYTF. The CDR3 DNA reads TGCAGCGTTGAAGGTTATGAGACTGGGCAATATGGCTACACCTTC.

V usage is TRBV7-7 and J usage is TRBJ2-5; the match to TRBD2 covers 12 bases. The trim removed 4 bases at V and 5 bases at J, leaving 11 bases unmatched. Per the germline V gene, CDR1 is SSHAT and CDR2 is FNYEAQ (reference sequence). The CDR3 has 17 residues. DNA for the CDR3: TGTGCCAGCAGCTCCGGGACTAGCGGGTCCCCGGGGGAGACCCAGTACTTC. It specifies CASSSGTSGSPGETQYF.

In DNA form, the CDR3 reads TGCGCCAGCAGTGGAAGCGGGGGAGGCACAGATACGCAGTATTTT. Translation gives CASSGSGGGTDTQYF. This chain links TRBV10-2 with TRBJ2-3; TRBD2 matches 8 bases. CDR1 is WSHSY and CDR2 is SAAADI in the germline V gene. V shed 4 bases and J 1 base; nucleotides not matched to a gene: 4. The CDR3 runs to 15 residues.

The table lists this clonotype with many counts. This chain joins TRBV6-1 and TRBJ2-1; perhaps D is TRBD1 or TRBD2 (7 bases each). V lost 8 bases, J lost 0 bases, and 11 bases lay in between. There are 14 residues in the CDR3. The germline V gene encodes CDR1 MNHNS and CDR2 SASEGT. The CDR3 sequence: CASGRDSSYNEQFF. The CDR3 DNA reads TGTGCCAGCGGGAGGGACAGCTCCTACAATGAGCAGTTCTTC.

V gene TRBV13 combines with J gene TRBJ2-7; 10 positions match TRBD1. CDR3 size: 14 residues. Germline CDR1 PRHDT, CDR2 FYEKMQ (reference sequence). Losses at the gene ends were 3 bases for V and 4 bases for J; bases not matched to a gene: 3. The CDR3 loop is CASSFGTGVYEQYF. The CDR3 DNA reads TGTGCCAGCAGCTTCGGGACAGGGGTATACGAGCAGTACTTC.

This chain connects TRBV19 to TRBJ2-1, with D unresolved. The CDR3 runs 15 residues. Looked up from germline, CDR1 is LNHDA and CDR2 is SQIVND (reference sequence). The ends were cut back, 4 bases at V and 0 bases at J, with 10 bases in the middle. CDR3 amino acids: CASSTSWASYNEQFF. As DNA, the CDR3 is TGTGCCAGTAGTACGTCCTGGGCCTCCTACAATGAGCAGTTCTTC.

There are many counts of this clonotype. The rearrangement uses TRBV6-1 and TRBJ1-2; D is possibly TRBD1 (5 bases). The V end was cut by 6 bases, the J end by 2 bases, with 10 bases between. Germline V gene data show CDR1 as MNHNS and CDR2 as SASEGT. The CDR3 runs to 13 residues. The CDR3 reads CASSQGYNYGYTF. The CDR3 DNA is TGTGCCAGCAGCCAGGGATACAACTATGGCTACACCTTC.

About this clonotype itself: The junction departs from the called germline gene at one end, perhaps through a read error. This chain links TRBV29-1 with TRBJ2-7; TRBD1 matches at 11 bases. The CDR3 length is 13 residues. Germline CDR1 and CDR2: SQVTM and ANQGSEA. Here the CDR3 reads CSVEGTGGYEQYF. In nucleotides, the CDR3 is TGCAGCGTGGAAGGGACAGGGGGCTACGAGCAGTACTTC.

This rearrangement joins TRBV20-1 to TRBJ1-6; 7 bases align to TRBD1. Germline CDR1 reads DFQATT; CDR2 reads SNEGSKA (reference sequence). CDR3 size: 15 residues. V lost 3 bases to trimming and J lost 3 bases; unmatched junction nucleotides: 5. The CDR3 loop is CSARAPGGYNSPLHF. The CDR3 DNA reads TGCAGTGCTAGGGCGCCAGGGGGCTATAATTCACCCCTCCACTTT.

The J gene is TRBJ2-5, the V gene TRBV10-3, with 8 bases fitting TRBD2. Germline V lookup: CDR1 ENHRY, CDR2 SYGVKD. The CDR3 has 11 amino acids. V lost 10 bases and J lost 7; bases outside the gene matches: 5. The CDR3 DNA reads TGTGCCAGCGGGGGGCGAGGGACCCAGTACTTC. It is translated as CASGGRGTQYF.

This clonotype has only one observation. The chain is built from TRBV20-1 and TRBJ2-1, with no clear D. Per the germline V gene, CDR1 is DFQATT and CDR2 is SNEGSKA (reference sequence). The V gene lost 3 bases and the J gene lost 0 bases, with 9 bases spanning the gap. This CDR3 has 14 amino acids. CDR3 sequence: CSASGVGSYNEQFF. In DNA, the CDR3 is TGCAGTGCTAGCGGCGTGGGCTCCTACAATGAGCAGTTCTTC.

The chain recombines TRBV3-1 with TRBJ2-7; D remains unclear. This CDR3 contains 15 residues. The V gene's germline CDR1 is LGHDT and CDR2 YNNKEL (reference sequence). The ends were cut back, 1 base at V and 2 bases at J, with 12 bases in the middle. The CDR3 DNA reads TGTGCCAGCAGCCAAGTCAACTCCCGCACCTACGAGCAGTACTTC. This translates into CASSQVNSRTYEQYF.

The chain couples TRBV2 to TRBJ2-2; D is unclear. Germline loops: CDR1 SNHLY, CDR2 FYNNEI. V lost 4 bases to trimming and J lost 3 bases, with 12 bases between them. CDR3 length: 15 amino acids. CDR3 nucleotides: TGTGCCAGCAGTGTTAATTTGGGGTACACCGGGGAGCTGTTTTTT. Protein product: CASSVNLGYTGELFF.

This rearrangement joins TRBV10-3 to TRBJ1-6; D unclear. Per the germline V gene, CDR1 is ENHRY and CDR2 is SYGVKD. The V and J ends lost 2 bases and 10 bases respectively, with 15 bases between them. The CDR3 has 15 residues. For the CDR3, the DNA is TGTGCCATCAGTGAGCTTGGAGGGTCGGGCTCACCCCTCCACTTT. This codes for CAISELGGSGSPLHF.

The chain uses TRBV28 and TRBJ2-1; 10 positions agree with TRBD2. The CDR3 spans 19 residues. V shed 4 bases and J 7 bases; nucleotides not matched to a gene: 19. The germline CDR1 and CDR2 sequences are MDHEN and SYDVKM. The CDR3 DNA is TGTGCCAGCAGTTCCCCGGCTAGCGGGAGCGCGGTAAACTGGAATGAGCAGTTCTTC. Translating gives CASSSPASGSAVNWNEQFF.

The chain is built from TRBV2 and TRBJ2-7; D is undetermined. Per germline, CDR1 SNHLY and CDR2 FYNNEI. This CDR3 contains 13 residues. Trimming pared 3 bases from V and 0 bases from J, leaving 6 bases between. CDR3 nucleotides: TGTGCCAGCAGTGATTGGCACTCCTACGAGCAGTACTTC. Residues: CASSDWHSYEQYF.

The rearrangement links TRBV24-1 to TRBJ2-3, with a weak D call TRBD2 (6 bases). The CDR3 extends over 15 amino acids. Trimming removed 4 bases at V and 4 bases at J, with 14 bases between. CDR1 and CDR2 from the germline V gene are KGHDR and SFDVKD. The CDR3 DNA reads as TGTGCCACCAGTGACCTAGGGACTTTCTCAGATACGCAGTATTTT. Translating it yields CATSDLGTFSDTQYF.

The chain uses TRBV7-3 and TRBJ1-5, with D possibly TRBD1 on 5 matching bases. Germline-derived CDR1 and CDR2 are SGHTA and FQGTGA. The CDR3 has 16 amino acids. Deletions cut 10 bases from V and 2 bases from J, with 21 bases between. The CDR3 loop reads CATSAGGSGGNQPQHF. The CDR3 nucleotides read TGTGCCACCAGTGCCGGGGGATCAGGCGGCAATCAGCCCCAGCATTTT.

This clonotype appeared a few times. The chain is built from TRBV19 and TRBJ1-6; D is uncertain. CDR3 length: 14 residues. CDR1 and CDR2 (germline): LNHDA, SQIVND (reference sequence). The V gene lost 3 bases and the J gene lost 5 bases, with 8 bases spanning the gap. The DNA of the CDR3 is TGTGCCAGTAGTATCGACCCTGATAATTCACCCCTCCACTTT. It is translated as CASSIDPDNSPLHF.

The chain links TRBV7-9 to TRBJ2-7, with D perhaps being TRBD1 or TRBD2 (5 bases each). Trimming shortened V by 3 bases and J by 6 bases, and 9 bases separated the two germline ends. Germline V CDR1 and CDR2: SEHNR, FQNEAQ (reference sequence). The CDR3 loop spans 12 amino acids. The CDR3 sequence: CASSLGDGEQYF. CDR3 DNA sequence: TGTGCCAGCAGCTTGGGGGACGGCGAGCAGTACTTC.

The chain employs TRBV15 and TRBJ2-3, with D hard to call. The V gene lost 3 bases and the J gene lost 14 bases, with 12 bases spanning the gap. Per germline, CDR1 LNHNV and CDR2 YYDKDF (reference sequence). The CDR3 consists of 11 residues. CDR3 coding DNA: TGTGCCACCAGCAGCGGACCCGACCTGTATTTT. Amino acid sequence: CATSSGPDLYF.

The rearrangement uses TRBV27 and TRBJ2-7, with TRBD1 matching 9 bases. The CDR3 is 15 residues long. CDR1 is MNHEY and CDR2 is SMNVEV in the germline V gene (reference sequence). V gave up 6 bases and J gave up 4 bases; unmatched junction bases: 10. In DNA, the CDR3 is TGTGCCAGCAGGGCTGCGGGACAGGGCGGGTACGAGCAGTACTTC. Translated, it gives CASRAAGQGGYEQYF.

The CDR3 protein is CASTRRGDQPQHF. CDR3 nucleotides: TGTGCCAGTACCAGACGGGGGGATCAGCCCCAGCATTTT. The chain uses TRBV19 and TRBJ1-5; the D gene is possibly TRBD1 (5 bases). Germline assignment: CDR1 LNHDA and CDR2 SQIVND (reference sequence). V gave up 7 bases and J gave up 5 bases, with 12 bases separating them. This CDR3 region has 13 residues.

This clonotype was detected only a few times. The rearrangement uses TRBV15 and TRBJ2-1, with a possible D match to TRBD2 (6 bases). The germline gives CDR1 LNHNV, CDR2 YYDKDF (reference sequence). V was shortened by 3 bases and J by 0 bases, with 9 bases between the two germline ends. The CDR3 is made up of 15 amino acids. CDR3 DNA sequence: TGTGCCACCAGCAGTTACGGGAGCTCCTACAATGAGCAGTTCTTC. Encoded protein: CATSSYGSSYNEQFF.

This clonotype was detected many times. The chain joins TRBV18 to TRBJ1-1; D uncertain. The CDR3 has 15 residues. V gave up 3 bases and J gave up 3 bases, with 14 bases separating them. The germline V gene encodes CDR1 KGHSH and CDR2 LQKENI. CDR3 nucleotide sequence: TGTGCCAGCTCACCGGTCCACGCGATCCACACTGAAGCTTTCTTT. Its protein is CASSPVHAIHTEAFF.

The chain has TRBV9 and TRBJ2-1; TRBD2 agrees at 10 bases. Germline V gene data show CDR1 as SGDLS and CDR2 as YYNGEE. This CDR3 region has 15 residues. The CDR3 loop is CARAEREGRANEQFF. CDR3 in DNA: TGTGCTAGAGCGGAGCGGGAGGGCCGGGCCAATGAGCAGTTCTTC.

The rearrangement uses TRBV15 and TRBJ2-3; no clear D. Germline V lookup: CDR1 LNHNV, CDR2 YYDKDF (reference sequence). The CDR3 contains 15 residues. V lost 1 base and J lost 6, with 14 bases in between. Here the CDR3 reads CATSRVKTVGDTQYF. The CDR3 DNA follows: TGTGCCACCAGCAGAGTTAAGACGGTGGGGGATACGCAGTATTTT.

The CDR3 sequence is CSSYNEQFF. Written as DNA, the CDR3 is TGCAGCTCCTACAATGAGCAGTTCTTC. V usage is TRBV29-1 and J usage is TRBJ2-1; D not certain. The germline gives CDR1 SQVTM, CDR2 ANQGSEA. The CDR3 loop spans 9 amino acids. The ends were cut back, 8 bases at V and 1 base at J, with 0 bases in the middle.

For this clonotype: Mismatch with germline at one junction end may stem from a read error. Here the CDR3 DNA reads TGTGCCAGCAACTTAGAGGGCGGGAGCTCCTACGAGCAGTACTTC. It codes for CASNLEGGSSYEQYF. J is TRBJ2-7 and V is TRBV7-8; 7 bases align to TRBD2. This CDR3 spans 15 amino acids. Germline V gives CDR1 SGHVS, CDR2 FQNEAQ.

This clonotype is medium-sized in the sample. The V gene is TRBV25-1, the J gene TRBJ2-1; unclear D gene. The CDR3 loop spans 12 amino acids. The germline V and J ends were trimmed by 4 bases and 7 bases, with 8 bases remaining between them. Germline CDR1 and CDR2: MGHDK and SYGVNS. The CDR3 here is CASSAPPNEQFF. CDR3 sequence (DNA): TGTGCCAGCAGTGCCCCGCCTAATGAGCAGTTCTTC.